The clone carrying this T cell receptor (beta chain) was seen a handful of times. V was clipped by 1 base and J by 5 bases, with 17 bases between them. Looked up from germline, CDR1 is DFQATT and CDR2 is SNEGSKA (reference sequence). This CDR3 has 15 amino acids. The record originates from a study of blood T cells in healthy people across ages. The authors ran a second PCR of about 7 to 11 cycles using a sample-barcoded 5' primer and a J-beta primer mix. TCRdb independently ran MiXCR on the 5' RACE reads; one entry per CDR3 protein. The sample has about 1,800,000 distinct CDR3 sequences, 28% seen once.

This chain connects TRBV20-1 to TRBJ1-1; D possibly corresponds to TRBD1 (5 bases). This TCR was sampled from a woman aged 30 to 39 in good health. Sequenced input: blood. The CDR3 region has the DNA TGCAGTGCTAGAGTTCGGGGCTTGGGGAGGACTGAAGCTTTCTTT. This sequence encodes CSARVRGLGRTEAFF.